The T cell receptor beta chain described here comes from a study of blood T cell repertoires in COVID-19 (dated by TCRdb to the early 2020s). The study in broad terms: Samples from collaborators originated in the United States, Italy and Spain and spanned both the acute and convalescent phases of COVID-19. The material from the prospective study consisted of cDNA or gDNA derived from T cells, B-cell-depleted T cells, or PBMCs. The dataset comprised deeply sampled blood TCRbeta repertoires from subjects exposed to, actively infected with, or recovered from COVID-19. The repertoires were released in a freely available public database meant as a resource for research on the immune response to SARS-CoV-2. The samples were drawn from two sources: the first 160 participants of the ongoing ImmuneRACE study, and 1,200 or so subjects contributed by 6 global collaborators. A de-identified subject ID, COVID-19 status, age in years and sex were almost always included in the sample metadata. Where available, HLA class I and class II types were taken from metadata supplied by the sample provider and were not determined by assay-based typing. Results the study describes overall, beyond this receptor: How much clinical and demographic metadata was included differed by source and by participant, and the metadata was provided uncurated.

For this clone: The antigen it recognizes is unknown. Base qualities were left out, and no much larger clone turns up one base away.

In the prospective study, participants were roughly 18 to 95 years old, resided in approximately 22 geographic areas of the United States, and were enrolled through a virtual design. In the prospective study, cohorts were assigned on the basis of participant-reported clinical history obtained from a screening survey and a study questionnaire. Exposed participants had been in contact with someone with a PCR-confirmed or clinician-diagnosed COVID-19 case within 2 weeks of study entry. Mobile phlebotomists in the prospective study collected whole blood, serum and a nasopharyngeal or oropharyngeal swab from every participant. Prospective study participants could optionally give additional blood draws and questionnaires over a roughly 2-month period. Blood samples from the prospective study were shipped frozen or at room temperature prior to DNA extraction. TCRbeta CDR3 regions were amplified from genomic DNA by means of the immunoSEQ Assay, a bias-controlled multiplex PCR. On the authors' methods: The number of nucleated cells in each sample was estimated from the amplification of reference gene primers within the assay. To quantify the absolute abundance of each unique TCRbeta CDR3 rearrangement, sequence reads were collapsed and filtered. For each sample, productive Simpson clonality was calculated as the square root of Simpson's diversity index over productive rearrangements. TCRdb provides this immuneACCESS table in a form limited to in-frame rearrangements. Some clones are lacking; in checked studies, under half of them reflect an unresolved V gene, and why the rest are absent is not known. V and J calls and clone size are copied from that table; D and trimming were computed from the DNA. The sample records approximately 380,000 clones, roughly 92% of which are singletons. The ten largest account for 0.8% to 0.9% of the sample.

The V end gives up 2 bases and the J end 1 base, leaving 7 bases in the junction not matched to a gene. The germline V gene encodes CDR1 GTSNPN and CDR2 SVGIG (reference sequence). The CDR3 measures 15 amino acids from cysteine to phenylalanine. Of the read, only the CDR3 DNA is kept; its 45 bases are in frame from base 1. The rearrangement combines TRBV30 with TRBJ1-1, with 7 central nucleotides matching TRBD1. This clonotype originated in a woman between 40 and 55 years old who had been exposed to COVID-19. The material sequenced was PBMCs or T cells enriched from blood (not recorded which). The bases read TGTGCCTGGAGTTTTAAGGGGGCACGGAACACTGAAGCTTTCTTT. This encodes CAWSFKGARNTEAFF.